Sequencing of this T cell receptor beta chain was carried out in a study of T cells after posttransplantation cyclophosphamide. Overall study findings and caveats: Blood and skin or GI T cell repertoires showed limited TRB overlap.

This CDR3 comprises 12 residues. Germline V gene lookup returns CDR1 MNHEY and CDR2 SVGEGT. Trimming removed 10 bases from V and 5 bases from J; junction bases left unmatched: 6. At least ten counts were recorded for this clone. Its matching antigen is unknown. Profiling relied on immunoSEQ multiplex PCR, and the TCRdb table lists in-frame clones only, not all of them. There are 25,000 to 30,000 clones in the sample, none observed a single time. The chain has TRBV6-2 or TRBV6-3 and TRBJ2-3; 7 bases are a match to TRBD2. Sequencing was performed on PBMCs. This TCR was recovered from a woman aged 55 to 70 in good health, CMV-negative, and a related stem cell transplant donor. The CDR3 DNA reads TGTGCCATCGCGGGGGTTGGAGATACGCAGTATTTT. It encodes CAIAGVGDTQYF.